This is a list of T cell receptor beta chains from one sample in a study of CD8+ T cells in alopecia areata. TCRdb's table, derived via immunoSEQ multiplex PCR, lists solely in-frame clones and lacks some. The profile covers 190,000 or so clones, with 55% to 75% appearing a single time and 5.5% taken by the ten largest. The input for sequencing was CD4+ T cells sorted from blood, taken at week 24, from a patient treated with tofacitinib. Receptors originate from a human donor with alopecia areata. The CDR3 runs from the conserved cysteine through the conserved F or W.

TRBV9,TRBJ2-2,CASSAIRNTGELFF
TRBV7-9,TRBJ2-2,CASSIRGAAGELFF
TRBV2,TRBJ2-2,CASRRQDGELFF
TRBV10-3,TRBJ2-7,CAIMARLIGDYEQYF
TRBV6-5,TRBJ2-3,CASSRLAGEADTQYF
TRBV9,TRBJ2-1,CASSVEYRWGNEQFF
TRBV4-3,TRBJ2-3,CASSQDLERGNRYF
TRBV10-3,TRBJ1-5,CAISGGLDQPQHF
TRBV5-1,TRBJ2-2,CASSLRGTNTGELFF
TRBV7-9,TRBJ2-1,CASTAGDEQFF
TRBV28,TRBJ2-7,CASSLGRPYEQYF
TRBV19,TRBJ2-1,CASSIGREGEQFF
TRBV4-2,TRBJ2-5,CASSPGTGEYF
TRBV30,TRBJ2-6,CAWSRGANVLTF
TRBV29-1,TRBJ2-7,CSAKTGDYEQYF
TRBV28,TRBJ2-1,CASSPASRGINEQFF
TRBV30,TRBJ2-1,CAWRLGGGNEQFF